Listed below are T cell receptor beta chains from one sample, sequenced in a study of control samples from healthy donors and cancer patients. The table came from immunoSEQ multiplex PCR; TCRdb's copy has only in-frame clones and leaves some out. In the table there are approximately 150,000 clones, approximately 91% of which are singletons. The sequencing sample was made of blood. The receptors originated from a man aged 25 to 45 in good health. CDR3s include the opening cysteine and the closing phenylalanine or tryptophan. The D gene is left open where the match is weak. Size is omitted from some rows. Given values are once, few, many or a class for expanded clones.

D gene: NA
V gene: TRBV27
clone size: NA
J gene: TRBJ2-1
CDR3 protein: CASSISSYNEQFF
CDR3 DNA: TGTGCCAGCAGCATTAGCTCCTACAATGAGCAGTTCTTC

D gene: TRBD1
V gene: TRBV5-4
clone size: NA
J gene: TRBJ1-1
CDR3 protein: CASSKTGGTEAFF
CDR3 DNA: TGTGCCAGCAGCAAGACAGGGGGAACTGAAGCTTTCTTT

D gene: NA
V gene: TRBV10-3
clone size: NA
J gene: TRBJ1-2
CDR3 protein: CAISEPGFSDGYTF
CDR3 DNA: TGTGCCATCAGTGAACCCGGGTTTTCGGATGGCTACACCTTC

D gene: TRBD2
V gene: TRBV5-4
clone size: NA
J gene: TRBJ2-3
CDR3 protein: CASSLIGGGLDTQYF
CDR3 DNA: TGTGCCAGCAGCTTGATCGGGGGGGGCTTAGATACGCAGTATTTT

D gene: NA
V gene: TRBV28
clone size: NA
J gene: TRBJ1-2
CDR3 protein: CASSLFGANYGYTF
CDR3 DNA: TGTGCCAGCAGTCTCTTCGGGGCTAACTATGGCTACACCTTC

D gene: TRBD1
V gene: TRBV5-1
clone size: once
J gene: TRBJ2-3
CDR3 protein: CASSLLLGQARDTQYF
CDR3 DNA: TGCGCCAGCAGCTTGTTATTAGGACAGGCTCGAGATACGCAGTATTTT

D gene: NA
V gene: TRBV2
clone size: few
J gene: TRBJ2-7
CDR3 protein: CASLLVGYEQYF
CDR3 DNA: TGTGCCAGCCTGCTCGTGGGCTACGAGCAGTACTTC

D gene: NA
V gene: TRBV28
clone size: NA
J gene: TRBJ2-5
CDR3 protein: CASSLRGNQETQYF
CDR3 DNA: TGTGCCAGCAGTTTACGGGGGAACCAAGAGACCCAGTACTTC

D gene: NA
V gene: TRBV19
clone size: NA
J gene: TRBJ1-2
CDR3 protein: CASSKSPATNYGYTF
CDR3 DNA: TGTGCCAGTAGTAAGTCGCCAGCCACTAACTATGGCTACACCTTC

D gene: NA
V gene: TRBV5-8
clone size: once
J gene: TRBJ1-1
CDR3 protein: CASEDTPRTEAFF
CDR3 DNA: TGTGCCAGCGAAGATACCCCGCGCACTGAAGCTTTCTTT

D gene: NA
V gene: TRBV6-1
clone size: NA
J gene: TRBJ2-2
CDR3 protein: CASSESWAVNTGELFF
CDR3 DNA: TGTGCCAGCAGTGAATCTTGGGCTGTGAACACCGGGGAGCTGTTTTTT

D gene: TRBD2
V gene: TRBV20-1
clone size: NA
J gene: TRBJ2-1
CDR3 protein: CSASLKRGTYNEQFF
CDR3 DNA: TGCAGTGCCAGTCTTAAGCGGGGGACCTACAATGAGCAGTTCTTC

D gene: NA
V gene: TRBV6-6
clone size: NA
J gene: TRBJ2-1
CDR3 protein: CASSRLQDSPLGSYNEQFF
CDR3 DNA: TGTGCCAGCAGTCGACTTCAGGACAGCCCTTTAGGCTCCTACAATGAGCAGTTCTTC

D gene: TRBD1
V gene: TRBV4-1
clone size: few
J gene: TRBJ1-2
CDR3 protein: CASSQERQGYGYTF
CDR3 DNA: TGCGCCAGCAGCCAAGAGAGACAGGGGTATGGCTACACCTTC

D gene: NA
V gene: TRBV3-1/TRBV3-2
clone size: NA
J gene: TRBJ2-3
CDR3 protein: CASSQEYRASGTQYF
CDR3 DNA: TGTGCCAGCAGCCAAGAATACAGGGCTAGCGGTACGCAGTATTTT

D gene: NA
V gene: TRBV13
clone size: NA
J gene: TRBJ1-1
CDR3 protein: CASSPDPVRPQNEAFF
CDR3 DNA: TGTGCCAGCAGCCCTGACCCCGTAAGACCCCAAAATGAAGCTTTCTTT

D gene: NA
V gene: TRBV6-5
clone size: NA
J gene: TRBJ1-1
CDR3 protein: CASSYSTGSNTEAFF
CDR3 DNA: TGTGCCAGCAGTTACTCGACAGGCTCGAACACTGAAGCTTTCTTT

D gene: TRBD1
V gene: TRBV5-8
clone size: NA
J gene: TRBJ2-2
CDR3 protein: CASSFWDSSGGELFF
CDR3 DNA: TGTGCCAGCAGCTTCTGGGACAGCTCCGGCGGGGAGCTGTTTTTT

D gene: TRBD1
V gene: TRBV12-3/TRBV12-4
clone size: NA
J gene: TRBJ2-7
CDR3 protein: CASSQYRGQQYF
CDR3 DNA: TGTGCCAGCAGCCAATACAGGGGACAGCAGTACTTC

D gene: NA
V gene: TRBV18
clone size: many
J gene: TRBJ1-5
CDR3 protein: CASSPAPWQVDYISNQPQHF
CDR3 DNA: TGTGCCAGCTCACCCGCCCCTTGGCAGGTAGACTATATTAGCAATCAGCCCCAGCATTTT

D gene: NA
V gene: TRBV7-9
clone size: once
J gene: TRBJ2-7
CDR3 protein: CASSAGEQYF
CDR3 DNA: TGTGCCAGCAGCGCGGGCGAGCAGTACTTC

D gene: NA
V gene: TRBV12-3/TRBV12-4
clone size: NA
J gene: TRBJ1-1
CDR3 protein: CASRRDGNTEAFF
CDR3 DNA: TGTGCCAGCAGACGAGACGGGAACACTGAAGCTTTCTTT

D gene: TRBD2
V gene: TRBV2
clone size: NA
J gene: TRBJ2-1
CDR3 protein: CASSSGTSGVNEQFF
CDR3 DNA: TGTGCCAGCAGTTCCGGGACTAGCGGTGTCAATGAGCAGTTCTTC

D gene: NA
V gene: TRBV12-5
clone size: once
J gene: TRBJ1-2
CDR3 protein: CASGLVPVRPRGNYGYTF
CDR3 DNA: TGTGCTAGTGGTTTGGTACCGGTCAGGCCCCGAGGGAACTATGGCTACACCTTC

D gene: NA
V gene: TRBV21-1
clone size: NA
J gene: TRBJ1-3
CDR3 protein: CASSGQGPAGNTIYF
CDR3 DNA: TGTGCCAGCAGCGGACAGGGCCCGGCTGGAAACACCATATATTTT

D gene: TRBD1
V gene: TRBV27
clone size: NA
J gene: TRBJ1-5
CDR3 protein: CASRARTGINQPQHF
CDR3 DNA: TGTGCCAGCAGAGCTCGGACAGGGATCAATCAGCCCCAGCATTTT

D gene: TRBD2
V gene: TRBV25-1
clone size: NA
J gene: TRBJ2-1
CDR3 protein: CASSVLNSGGPYNEQFF
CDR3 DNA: TGTGCCAGCAGTGTCCTGAATAGCGGGGGACCCTACAATGAGCAGTTCTTC

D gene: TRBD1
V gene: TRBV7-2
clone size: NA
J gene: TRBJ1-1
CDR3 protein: CASSRQGWTEAFF
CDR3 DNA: TGTGCCAGCAGTCGACAGGGGTGGACTGAAGCTTTCTTT

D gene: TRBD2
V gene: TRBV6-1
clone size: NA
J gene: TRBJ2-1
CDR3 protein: CASSEGGSGFEQFF
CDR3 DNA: TGTGCCAGCAGTGAAGGTGGTAGCGGGTTTGAGCAGTTCTTC